The rows below give T cell receptor beta chains drawn from one sample of a study of OX40 agonist ivuxolimab in advanced cancers. TCRdb keeps only in-frame clones here, not all; method: immunoSEQ multiplex PCR. The table lists some 57,000 clones, 92% of them singletons. Material: CD4+ or CD8+ T cells sorted from blood, obtained in a trial of the OX40 agonist ivuxolimab. The origin of the receptors is an adult with an advanced solid tumor such as melanoma, head and neck, liver or kidney cancer. Each CDR3 is given without its conserved first and last residue. Each record gives: V gene, CDR3 protein.

v_call: TRBV9
cdr3_aa: ASSVGGTGTDTQY

v_call: TRBV11-2
cdr3_aa: ASSSGLAADSSSYNEQF

v_call: TRBV28
cdr3_aa: ASSLFVGLAGYNEQF

v_call: TRBV4-1
cdr3_aa: ASSQTVNEQF

v_call: TRBV6-5
cdr3_aa: ASSYRTDNYGYT

v_call: TRBV6-6
cdr3_aa: ASSSTAYNEQF

v_call: TRBV6-1
cdr3_aa: ASSASRGRTGELF

v_call: TRBV13
cdr3_aa: ASSPQEGARLQDTQY

v_call: TRBV23-1
cdr3_aa: ASTPRSNQPQH

v_call: TRBV19
cdr3_aa: ASSELSSGNTIY

v_call: TRBV6-5
cdr3_aa: ASSTWAHQPQH